These 19 T cell receptor beta chains share one sample of origin, sequenced in a study of blood T cells in healthy people across ages. It was with a sample-barcoded 5' primer and a J-beta primer mix that a second PCR of about 6 to 12 cycles was run. TCRdb ran MiXCR on the 5' RACE reads and lists one entry per CDR3 protein. Of about 780,000 distinct CDR3 sequences listed, around 50% are singletons. The source material was blood. The receptors stem from an elderly man in good health.

V and J are TRBV18 and TRBJ1-4, with D perhaps TRBD1 (6 bases). The CDR3 has 16 amino acids. Trimming left V 4 bases short and J 3 bases short, with 15 bases between. CDR1 is KGHSH, CDR2 LQKENI, per germline. In nucleotides, the CDR3 is TGTGCCAGCTCACTTCGGGACACGGACTCTAATGAAAAACTGTTTTTT. Its protein product is CASSLRDTDSNEKLFF.

This clonotype was seen only a few times. The CDR3 is CASRGLGTEAFF. The DNA for the CDR3 is TGTGCCAGCAGGGGTCTGGGCACTGAAGCTTTCTTT. V gene TRBV27 combines with J gene TRBJ1-1; no definite D call. Deletions cut 6 bases from V and 4 bases from J, with 9 bases between. CDR1 and CDR2 (germline): MNHEY, SMNVEV (reference sequence). This CDR3 has 12 residues.

V gene TRBV27 combines with J gene TRBJ2-4, with 11 nucleotides matching TRBD2. The CDR3 spans 16 residues. Germline V lookup: CDR1 MNHEY, CDR2 SMNVEV (reference sequence). The J segment lost 13 bases and the V segment lost 5 bases, leaving 16 bases of the junction unmatched. The CDR3 sequence is CASSPRLAGSYKEQYF. The CDR3 DNA reads TGTGCCAGCAGTCCCCGACTAGCGGGATCCTACAAGGAGCAGTACTTC.

V is TRBV20-1 and J is TRBJ1-5; possibly TRBD1 for D (5 bases). Trimming took off 5 bases at V and 5 bases at J, with 19 bases between the two ends. The germline gives CDR1 DFQATT, CDR2 SNEGSKA (reference sequence). This CDR3 is 15 amino acids long. The CDR3 spells CSAEARDLDDQPQHF. For the CDR3, the DNA is TGCAGTGCTGAAGCCAGGGACCTCGATGATCAGCCCCAGCATTTT.

There are many counts of this clonotype. V is TRBV5-1 and J is TRBJ2-7, with 11 bases that match TRBD1. V gave up 4 bases and J gave up 7 bases; unmatched junction bases: 7. CDR1 and CDR2 (germline): SGHRS, YFSETQ. The CDR3 spans 14 residues. CDR3 in DNA: TGCGCCAGCAGCCTGCGGACAGGGGGCGATGAGCAGTACTTC. Its translation: CASSLRTGGDEQYF.

This chain uses TRBV20-1 with TRBJ2-1; tentatively, D is TRBD2 (5 bases). The CDR3 runs to 13 residues. Germline CDR1 reads DFQATT; CDR2 reads SNEGSKA (reference sequence). Trimming removed 6 bases from V and 7 bases from J, with 16 bases in between. CDR3 in amino acids: CSARGQVGNEQFF. The CDR3 bases are TGCAGTGCCCGAGGGCAGGTCGGTAATGAGCAGTTCTTC.

The chain is built from TRBV15 and TRBJ2-1; D might be TRBD1 or TRBD2, each matching 5 bases. Germline CDR1 LNHNV, CDR2 YYDKDF (reference sequence). Trimming cost V 4 bases and J 9 bases, with 19 bases left between them. The CDR3 runs 15 residues. CDR3 in DNA: TGTGCCACCAGCAAGAGTGGGACGGGACGGCCTGAGCAGTTCTTC. This codes for CATSKSGTGRPEQFF.

This chain connects TRBV4-3 to TRBJ2-2; a weak D match, TRBD1 (5 bases). The CDR3 is 15 residues long. V dropped 3 bases and J dropped 1 base, with 9 bases sitting between them. From germline, CDR1 is LGHNA and CDR2 YSLEER. The DNA of the CDR3 is TGCGCCAGCAGCCAGTTTACAGGGAACACCGGGGAGCTGTTTTTT. It is translated as CASSQFTGNTGELFF.

The chain uses TRBV24-1 and TRBJ2-5; 8 bases fit TRBD1. The length of the CDR3 is 12 residues. From germline, CDR1 is KGHDR and CDR2 SFDVKD. V shed 9 bases and J 11 bases; nucleotides not matched to a gene: 10. CDR3 DNA: TGTGCCACCGCAGACAGGGGTGATGAGCAGTACTTC. This gives the protein CATADRGDEQYF.

In regard to this clonotype: Compared with germline, one end of the junction differs, possibly owing to a read error. The rearrangement links TRBV24-1 to TRBJ1-1; perhaps TRBD1 as D (5 bases). The CDR3 spans 12 residues. CDR1 KGHDR and CDR2 SFDVKD come from the germline V gene. CDR3 protein: CATSDRGTGAFF. CDR3 DNA: TGTGCCACCAGTGATCGGGGGACTGGAGCTTTCTTT.

This chain links TRBV20-1 with TRBJ2-3; D may be TRBD2 (5 bases). Deletions cut 5 bases from V and 0 bases from J, with 18 bases between. The CDR3 extends over 16 amino acids. Per germline, CDR1 DFQATT and CDR2 SNEGSKA (reference sequence). The CDR3 DNA sequence: TGCAGTGCTGCTGGTCCGACGGGATATAGCACAGATACGCAGTATTTT. It translates to CSAAGPTGYSTDTQYF.

This clonotype was seen repeatedly, ten times or more. V and J are TRBV20-1 and TRBJ2-3; the D gene is possibly TRBD1 (6 bases). Germline CDR1 and CDR2: DFQATT and SNEGSKA (reference sequence). The CDR3 totals 14 residues. Trimming cost V 6 bases and J 6 bases, with 19 bases left between them. In DNA form, the CDR3 reads TGCAGTGCGTCCTTAAGCAACAGGGTCGATACGCAGTATTTT. Translation gives CSASLSNRVDTQYF.

In its sample, this clonotype was seen many times. The rearrangement joins TRBV29-1 to TRBJ1-2; D call uncertain. Between the trimmed V and J ends, which lost 6 bases and 8 bases, there was a span of 13 bases. Looked up from germline, CDR1 is SQVTM and CDR2 is ANQGSEA. The CDR3 has 11 residues. The CDR3 is CSVQIIGGYTF. The CDR3 DNA follows: TGCAGCGTCCAGATTATAGGAGGCTACACCTTC.

The chain couples TRBV20-1 to TRBJ1-1; 7 bases are a match to TRBD1. The germline gives CDR1 DFQATT, CDR2 SNEGSKA (reference sequence). V shed 3 bases and J 10 bases; nucleotides not matched to a gene: 17. The CDR3 length is 15 residues. The CDR3 DNA is TGCAGTGCTAGCCCAAGGACGACAGGGTCGTCTGGAGCTTTCTTT. Amino acid sequence: CSASPRTTGSSGAFF.

This clonotype was counted ten times or more. This chain joins TRBV28 and TRBJ2-3; D ambiguous. The length of the CDR3 is 13 residues. V dropped 7 bases and J dropped 3 bases, with 11 bases sitting between them. Per germline, CDR1 MDHEN and CDR2 SYDVKM. The CDR3 DNA reads as TGTGCCAGCAAGGGTCAGGCAACAGATACGCAGTATTTT. It translates to CASKGQATDTQYF.

J is TRBJ2-1 and V is TRBV29-1, with D perhaps matching TRBD1 (5 bases). The CDR3 has 13 amino acids. In germline, CDR1 is SQVTM, CDR2 ANQGSEA. V was clipped by 3 bases and J by 2 bases, with 8 bases between them. The CDR3 nucleotides read TGCAGCGTTGACTCAGGGACCTACAATGAGCAGTTCTTC. Translation gives CSVDSGTYNEQFF.

The chain joins TRBV5-1 to TRBJ2-2, with 8 positions matching TRBD2. The V and J ends lost 7 bases and 1 base, in that order; junction bases with no gene match: 3. The germline V gene encodes CDR1 SGHRS and CDR2 YFSETQ. This CDR3 has 14 residues. The CDR3 DNA sequence: TGCGCCAGCGCCCGGGGGGGGAACACCGGGGAGCTGTTTTTT. It translates to CASARGGNTGELFF.

This clonotype was seen repeatedly, ten times or more. V usage is TRBV2 and J usage is TRBJ1-2; D is unresolved. CDR3 length equals 14 residues. Germline-derived CDR1 and CDR2 are SNHLY and FYNNEI. V lost 3 bases, J lost 4 bases, and 12 bases lay in between. The DNA for the CDR3 is TGTGCCAGCAGTGATGGGTGGGTTGCCTATGGCTACACCTTC. Its protein product is CASSDGWVAYGYTF.

Worth noting for this clonotype: A much more abundant neighbour one base away suggests this may be a read error. CDR3 sequence: CSGITVPSSYNEQYF. The CDR3 DNA sequence: TGCAGCGGAATAACGGTACCATCCTCCTACAATGAGCAGTACTTC. This sequence joins TRBV29-1 and TRBJ2-1; D unclear. The J call is uncertain, as TRBJ2-7 better fits the DNA end. Germline assignment: CDR1 SQVTM and CDR2 ANQGSEA. The CDR3 runs 15 residues.